This T cell receptor beta chain was retrieved from a study of T cells in localized non-small cell lung cancer. The ends were cut back, 4 bases at V and 5 bases at J, with 15 bases in the middle. The germline CDR1 and CDR2 sequences are GTSNPN and SVGIG (reference sequence). This CDR3 spans 13 amino acids. General study points: Sequencing was restricted to one tumor region; therefore, heterogeneity remains possible. Compared with tumor, uninvolved adjacent lung displayed greater T cell clonality, ranking highest overall. Higher T cell density in the blood was associated with longer overall survival, whereas higher adjacent-lung clonality associated with shorter survival. Adjacent lung was found to contain a median approximately 60 of the top 100 tumor clones.

Details on this clone: Antigen: not known.

Measured with immunoSEQ multiplex PCR; TCRdb has only the in-frame clones, and not every one. The profile covers 75,000 to 80,000 clones, with about 88% appearing a single time and 20% to 25% taken by the ten largest. The chain is built from TRBV30 and TRBJ2-7, with a tentative D call TRBD2 (5 bases). The sequenced sample was peripheral blood, obtained before any cancer treatment. This receptor was taken from a woman aged 35 to 70 with stage I squamous cell lung carcinoma. The CDR3 DNA is TGTGCCTGGAACACCGGGGTCAGTGACGAGCAGTACTTC. This codes for CAWNTGVSDEQYF. Full variable domain (rest looked up from reference TRBV30 and TRBJ2-7): SQTIHQWPATLVQPVGSPLSLECTVEGTSNPNLYWYRQAAGRGLQLLFYSVGIGQISSEVPQNLSASRPQDRQFILSSKKLLLSDSGFYLCAWNTGVSDEQYFGPGTRLTVT.